The 27 T cell receptor beta chains below were found in one sample sequenced in a study of cytomegalovirus exposure and HLA in healthy donors. In the PCR, 60 Vbeta and 13 Jbeta primers were used. The repertoire was sequenced with immunoSEQ multiplex PCR; TCRdb's copy has only in-frame clones and lacks some. The repertoire consists of around 100,000 clones, with around 77% occurring once and the leading ten covering 15% to 20%. The source material was PBMCs. The receptor source for this set is a woman aged 60-75 years in good health and CMV-seropositive.

The chain is built from TRBV27 and TRBJ1-2; a weak D match, TRBD1 (5 bases). V was shortened by 2 bases and J by 4 bases, with 14 bases between the two germline ends. Germline loops: CDR1 MNHEY, CDR2 SMNVEV (reference sequence). This CDR3 contains 15 residues. CDR3 nucleotides: TGTGCCAGCAGTTTAAGTTCCGGGGGTAGCTATGGCTACACCTTC. This gives the protein CASSLSSGGSYGYTF.

The V gene is TRBV5-1, the J gene TRBJ2-5, with TRBD2 identical over 11 bases. The J call may be mistaken, given a closer DNA end match to TRBJ2-7. The CDR3 length is 14 residues. CDR1 SGHRS and CDR2 YFSETQ come from the germline V gene. The CDR3 spells CASSTGLADYEQYF. As DNA, the CDR3 is TGCGCCAGCAGCACGGGACTAGCGGACTACGAGCAGTACTTC.

The gene calls are TRBV4-1 and TRBJ2-7, with a weak D call TRBD2 (6 bases). There are 17 residues in the CDR3. From germline, CDR1 is MGHRA and CDR2 YSYEKL. Trimming took 0 bases from V and 0 from J, leaving 15 bases between them. CDR3 amino acids: CASSQDFRAGSSYEQYF. CDR3 coding DNA: TGCGCCAGCAGCCAAGATTTCCGCGCCGGGAGCTCCTACGAGCAGTACTTC.

The V call is TRBV5-1, the J call TRBJ2-5; 14 nucleotides align to TRBD2. The J call may be faulty, since TRBJ2-7 better matches the DNA end. The CDR3 has 16 amino acids. Germline V gene lookup returns CDR1 SGHRS and CDR2 YFSETQ. CDR3 sequence (DNA): TGCGCCAGCAGCGGCAGCGGGACTAGCGGGAGCTACGAGCAGTACTTC. Its translation: CASSGSGTSGSYEQYF.

This clone came up a few times. This chain links TRBV4-1 with TRBJ2-7; possible D gene TRBD2, 5 bases. The V gene's germline CDR1 is MGHRA and CDR2 YSYEKL. There are 13 residues in the CDR3. The V gene lost 1 base and the J gene lost 7 bases, with 11 bases spanning the gap. CDR3 sequence: CASSQAATGEQYF. In DNA, the CDR3 is TGCGCCAGCAGCCAAGCAGCGACGGGGGAGCAGTACTTC.

V gene TRBV2 combines with J gene TRBJ2-5, with D uncertain. This CDR3 is built from 14 residues. Germline V gives CDR1 SNHLY, CDR2 FYNNEI. Trimming left V 6 bases short and J 4 bases short, with 15 bases between. DNA of the CDR3: TGTGCCAGCAGCTTAAGTCCCACGGGAGAGACCCAGTACTTC. Protein product: CASSLSPTGETQYF.

The chain carries TRBV7-6 and TRBJ1-1; D is perhaps TRBD1 (5 bases). Germline CDR1 reads SGHVS; CDR2 reads FNYEAQ. This CDR3 has 13 amino acids. V lost 5 bases and J 3 bases, leaving 10 bases between the germline ends. The CDR3 reads CASSPSGYTEAFF. The CDR3 region has the DNA TGTGCCAGCAGCCCCTCAGGGTACACTGAAGCTTTCTTT. Variable domain in full (rest from reference TRBV7-6 and TRBJ1-1): GAGVSQSPRYKVTKRGQDVALRCDPISGHVSLYWYRQALGQGPEFLTYFNYEAQQDKSGLPNDRFSAERPEGSISTLTIQRTEQRDSAMYRCASSPSGYTEAFFGQGTRLTVV.

This clone was seen only a few times. The chain recombines TRBV7-6 with TRBJ2-7; TRBD1 matches at 7 bases. The CDR3 runs 16 residues. V was pared by 5 bases and J by 2 bases, with 12 bases of the junction left unmatched. Germline V gene lookup returns CDR1 SGHVS and CDR2 FNYEAQ. The CDR3 DNA reads as TGTGCCAGCAGCCCCCAGGGACAGTTGTTCGCCTACGAGCAGTACTTC. Its translation is CASSPQGQLFAYEQYF.

Comments on this clone: One junction end does not reproduce the germline sequence, and a read error may be involved. The same CDR3 is also encoded by other DNA sequences in this sample. V gene TRBV7-9 combines with J gene TRBJ1-4, with D possibly being TRBD1 (6 bases). The CDR3 loop spans 16 amino acids. Germline CDR1 SEHNR, CDR2 FQNEAQ (reference sequence). In nucleotides, the CDR3 is TGTGCCAGCAGCCTCCTGCGGGGGGCGGATAATGAAAAACTGTTTTTC. Translation: CASSLLRGADNEKLFF.

This clone was recorded a few times. This chain links TRBV5-5 with TRBJ2-3, with D possibly matching TRBD1 (6 bases). V was trimmed by 4 bases and J by 4 bases, leaving 13 bases between them. There are 14 residues in the CDR3. Germline assignment: CDR1 SGHKS and CDR2 YYEKEE (reference sequence). CDR3 region: CASSLGDNADTQYF. CDR3 coding DNA: TGTGCCAGCAGCCTGGGGGACAATGCAGATACGCAGTATTTT.

This sequence joins TRBV4-1 and TRBJ2-2; 7 nucleotides agree with TRBD2. This CDR3 contains 14 residues. Germline V CDR1 and CDR2: MGHRA, YSYEKL. Losses at the gene ends were 11 bases for V and 5 bases for J; bases not matched to a gene: 11. CDR3 sequence: CAGRREIETGELFF. As DNA, the CDR3 is TGCGCCGGACGGCGGGAGATCGAAACCGGGGAGCTGTTTTTT.

The genes are TRBV10-1 and TRBJ2-2; tentative D call: TRBD2 (6 bases). V shed 11 bases and J shed 3 bases, with 19 bases lying between them. The CDR3 extends over 15 amino acids. Germline CDR1 and CDR2: WNHNN and SYGVQD (reference sequence). The DNA of the CDR3 is TGCGCCGTGCCTTTTGGCCGGAGGGACACCGGGGAGCTGTTTTTT. Translation: CAVPFGRRDTGELFF.

This chain links TRBV7-8 with TRBJ2-2, with 7 bases lining up with TRBD1. This CDR3 spans 18 amino acids. Germline loops: CDR1 SGHVS, CDR2 FQNEAQ. V lost 3 bases to trimming and J lost 4 bases; unmatched junction nucleotides: 14. Here the CDR3 reads CASSFRQGIMLGTGELFF. CDR3 coding DNA: TGTGCCAGCAGCTTTCGACAGGGTATCATGCTGGGCACCGGGGAGCTGTTTTTT.

The rearrangement joins TRBV13 to TRBJ2-7; D not resolved. Germline-derived CDR1 and CDR2 are PRHDT and FYEKMQ (reference sequence). This CDR3 spans 12 amino acids. Between the trimmed V and J ends, which lost 5 bases and 3 bases, there was a span of 8 bases. As DNA, the CDR3 is TGTGCCAGCAGCCTTCGAGGCTACGAGCAGTACTTC. Protein sequence: CASSLRGYEQYF.

The gene calls are TRBV5-1 and TRBJ1-6, with D possibly TRBD1 on 6 matching bases. Germline V gene lookup returns CDR1 SGHRS and CDR2 YFSETQ. Trimming took 3 bases from V and 10 from J, leaving 17 bases between them. The CDR3 is made up of 15 amino acids. This chain's CDR3 is CASSWTESNGSPLHF. Here the CDR3 DNA reads TGCGCCAGCAGCTGGACAGAATCGAATGGATCACCCCTCCACTTT.

The CDR3 region is CASVAGVAYEQYF. CDR3 nucleotide sequence: TGTGCCAGCGTGGCGGGAGTGGCCTACGAGCAGTACTTC. The chain has TRBV6-1 and TRBJ2-7; 7 bases are a match to TRBD2. V lost 8 bases and J lost 2; bases outside the gene matches: 6. Per germline, CDR1 MNHNS and CDR2 SASEGT. The CDR3 runs 13 residues.

This chain uses TRBV15 with TRBJ2-7, with D possibly being TRBD1 (5 bases). The CDR3 runs to 15 residues. Germline V CDR1 and CDR2: LNHNV, YYDKDF (reference sequence). V was clipped by 0 bases and J by 6 bases, with 15 bases between them. The CDR3 reads CATSRDLGRVTEQYF. DNA of the CDR3: TGTGCCACCAGCAGAGATCTAGGCAGGGTCACCGAGCAGTACTTC.

This rearrangement joins TRBV5-4 to TRBJ1-2; the D is unclear. With 1 base removed from V and 4 bases from J, the gap between germline ends came to 14 bases. The CDR3 is 15 residues long. Germline V CDR1 and CDR2: SGHNT, YYREEE (reference sequence). The CDR3, as DNA: TGTGCCAGCAGCTTGACTTTACCAGGCCTCTATGGCTACACCTTC. Translated: CASSLTLPGLYGYTF. Variable domain in full (rest from reference TRBV5-4 and TRBJ1-2): ETGVTQSPTHLIKTRGQQVTLRCSSQSGHNTVSWYQQALGQGPQFIFQYYREEENGRGNFPPRFSGLQFPNYSSELNVNALELDDSALYLCASSLTLPGLYGYTFGSGTRLTVV.

The chain couples TRBV19 to TRBJ2-2; TRBD1 is a possible D gene (6 bases). The germline V and J ends were trimmed by 6 bases and 4 bases, with 12 bases remaining between them. Per germline, CDR1 LNHDA and CDR2 SQIVND (reference sequence). The CDR3 extends over 14 amino acids. The CDR3 is CASSPGHPTGELFF. The DNA for the CDR3 is TGTGCCAGTAGCCCGGGACATCCCACCGGGGAGCTGTTTTTT. Together with reference TRBV19 and TRBJ2-2, the CDR3 gives the full variable domain: DGGITQSPKYLFRKEGQNVTLSCEQNLNHDAMYWYRQDPGQGLRLIYYSQIVNDFQKGDIAEGYSVSREKKESFPLTVTSAQKNPTAFYLCASSPGHPTGELFFGEGSRLTVL.

The chain uses TRBV5-1 and TRBJ2-1; 10 bases fit TRBD2. CDR3 length: 17 amino acids. Germline assignment: CDR1 SGHRS and CDR2 YFSETQ. The V segment lost 2 bases and the J segment 8 bases; nucleotides outside the gene matches: 13. As DNA, the CDR3 is TGCGCCAGCAGCTTTTGGACTAGCGGATTCGTCGGCGATGAGCAGTTCTTC. Protein product: CASSFWTSGFVGDEQFF.

The rearrangement joins TRBV15 to TRBJ2-5, with TRBD1 matching over 8 bases. The CDR3 runs 14 residues. Looked up from germline, CDR1 is LNHNV and CDR2 is YYDKDF (reference sequence). Trimming took 5 bases from V and 4 from J; bases not matched to a gene: 6. The DNA of the CDR3 is TGTGCCACCAGCGAAGACAGGGGCCGAGAGACCCAGTACTTC. It specifies CATSEDRGRETQYF.

CDR3 nucleotide sequence: TGCAGCGTTGTTAGGACTGACGAGCAGTACTTC. It translates to CSVVRTDEQYF. This chain links TRBV29-1 with TRBJ2-5; the D gene is possibly TRBD2 (5 bases). The better agreement between TRBJ2-7 and the DNA end casts doubt on the J call. The CDR3 length is 11 residues. Per the germline V gene, CDR1 is SQVTM and CDR2 is ANQGSEA.

V and J are TRBV2 and TRBJ2-3; 8 positions match TRBD2. Losses at the gene ends were 7 bases for V and 1 base for J; bases not matched to a gene: 7. Germline values: CDR1 SNHLY, CDR2 FYNNEI. There are 15 residues in the CDR3. The DNA for the CDR3 is TGTGCCAGCAACAAGTTGACTAGCGGCACAGATACGCAGTATTTT. This encodes CASNKLTSGTDTQYF.

The rearrangement links TRBV2 to TRBJ2-3; 10 bases fit TRBD2. This CDR3 has 15 residues. The germline V gene has CDR1 SNHLY and CDR2 FYNNEI. J gave up 2 bases and V 5 bases, and 4 bases lay outside the gene matches. The CDR3 nucleotides read TGTGCCAGCAGTCGGAGCGGGAGGGCCACAGATACGCAGTATTTT. As protein: CASSRSGRATDTQYF.

The chain employs TRBV30 and TRBJ2-3; D possibly corresponds to TRBD1 (5 bases). V dropped 5 bases and J dropped 6 bases, with 12 bases sitting between them. This CDR3 contains 12 residues. Germline V gives CDR1 GTSNPN, CDR2 SVGIG (reference sequence). The CDR3 protein is CAWDLGADTQYF. Written as DNA, the CDR3 is TGTGCCTGGGATTTAGGGGCGGATACGCAGTATTTT. Complete variable domain (other parts from reference TRBV30 and TRBJ2-3): SQTIHQWPATLVQPVGSPLSLECTVEGTSNPNLYWYRQAAGRGLQLLFYSVGIGQISSEVPQNLSASRPQDRQFILSSKKLLLSDSGFYLCAWDLGADTQYFGPGTRLTVL.

This clone was seen more than once but under ten times. V and J are TRBV27 and TRBJ2-7, with unresolved D. V was clipped by 3 bases and J by 3 bases, with 18 bases between them. Germline V CDR1 and CDR2: MNHEY, SMNVEV (reference sequence). There are 16 residues in the CDR3. CDR3 coding DNA: TGTGCCAGCAGTTTTTTATCGGGTCCCTCCCTCTACGAGCAGTACTTC. This translates into CASSFLSGPSLYEQYF.

The CDR3 loop is CASSADKSSGNTIYF. The CDR3 nucleotides are TGTGCCAGTAGTGCGGACAAGTCTTCTGGAAACACCATATATTTT. The genes are TRBV19 and TRBJ1-3, with D possibly TRBD1 on 5 matching bases. The CDR3 totals 15 residues. Germline V gives CDR1 LNHDA, CDR2 SQIVND (reference sequence). The V end was cut by 5 bases, the J end by 1 base, with 12 bases between.